The present T cell receptor beta chain was sequenced within a study of OX40 agonist ivuxolimab in advanced cancers. Whole-study results and caveats: The study found that CD8+ T cells averaged more expanded clones than CD4+. Researchers did not determine the expanded peripheral T cells' antigen specificity.

As for this clone: Its antigen is as yet unknown.

Sequencing used immunoSEQ multiplex PCR; TCRdb keeps in-frame clones, though not all of them. Of fewer than 100,000 clones listed, around 92% are singletons. Germline CDR1 reads MGHRA; CDR2 reads YSYEKL. Trimming removed 3 bases at V and 7 bases at J, with 12 bases between. This CDR3 is built from 14 residues. The material was CD4+ or CD8+ T cells sorted from blood, obtained in a trial of the OX40 agonist ivuxolimab. The sequence was obtained from an adult with an advanced solid tumor such as melanoma, head and neck, liver or kidney cancer. This chain joins TRBV4-1 and TRBJ2-2, with unresolved D. The CDR3 DNA sequence: TGCGCCAGCAGCCAGCCACAGATGATCGGGGAGCTGTTTTTT. Protein product: CASSQPQMIGELFF.